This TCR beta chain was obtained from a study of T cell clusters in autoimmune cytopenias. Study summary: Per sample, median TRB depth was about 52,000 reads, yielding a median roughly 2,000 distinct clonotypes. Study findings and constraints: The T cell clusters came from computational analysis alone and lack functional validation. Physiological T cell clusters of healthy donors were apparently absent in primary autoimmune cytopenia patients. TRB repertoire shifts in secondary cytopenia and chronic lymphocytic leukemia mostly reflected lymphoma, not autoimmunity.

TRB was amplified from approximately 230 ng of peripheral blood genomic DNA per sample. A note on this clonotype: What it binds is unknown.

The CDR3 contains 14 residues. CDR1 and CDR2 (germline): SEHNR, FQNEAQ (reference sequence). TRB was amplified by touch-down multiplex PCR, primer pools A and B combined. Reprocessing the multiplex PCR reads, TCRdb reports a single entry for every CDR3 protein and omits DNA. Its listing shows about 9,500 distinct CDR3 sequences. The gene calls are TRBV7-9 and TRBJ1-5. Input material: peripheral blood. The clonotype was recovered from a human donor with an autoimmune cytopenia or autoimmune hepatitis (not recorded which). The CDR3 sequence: CASSPGGSGQPQHF.